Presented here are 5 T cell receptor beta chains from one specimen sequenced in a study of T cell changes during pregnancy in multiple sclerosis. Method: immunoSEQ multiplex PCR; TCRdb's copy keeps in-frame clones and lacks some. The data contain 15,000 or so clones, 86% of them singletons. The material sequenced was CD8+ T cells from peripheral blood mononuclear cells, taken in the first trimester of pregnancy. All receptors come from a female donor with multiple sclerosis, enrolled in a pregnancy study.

The CDR3 nucleotides read TGTGCCGTCCGGACTGGCGATGAGCAGTTCTTC. Translation gives CAVRTGDEQFF. This chain uses TRBV27 with TRBJ2-1; D is perhaps TRBD2 (5 bases). CDR1 MNHEY and CDR2 SMNVEV come from the germline V gene (reference sequence). The V and J ends lost 11 bases and 8 bases respectively, with 13 bases between them. CDR3 length: 11 amino acids.

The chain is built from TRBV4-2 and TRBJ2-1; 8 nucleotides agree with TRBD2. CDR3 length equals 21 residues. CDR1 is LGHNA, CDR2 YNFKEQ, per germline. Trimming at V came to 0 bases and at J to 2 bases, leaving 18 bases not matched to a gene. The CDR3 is CASSQEDRGLEDLITYNEQFF. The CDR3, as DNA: TGTGCCAGCAGCCAAGAGGATAGGGGACTAGAGGATTTGATCACCTACAATGAGCAGTTCTTC.

The CDR3 coding sequence is TGTGCCAGCAGTCCTCCGGCGGGGTCGCGTGGCTACACCTTC. Protein: CASSPPAGSRGYTF. The rearrangement links TRBV28 to TRBJ1-2; D gene uncertain. The CDR3 contains 14 residues. V lost 5 bases, J lost 7 bases, and 17 bases lay in between. The germline CDR1 and CDR2 sequences are MDHEN and SYDVKM.

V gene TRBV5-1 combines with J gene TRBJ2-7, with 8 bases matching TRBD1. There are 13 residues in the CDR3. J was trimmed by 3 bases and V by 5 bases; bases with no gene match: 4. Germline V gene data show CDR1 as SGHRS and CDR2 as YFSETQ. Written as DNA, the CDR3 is TGCGCCAGCAGAGGGACAGGACGCTACGAGCAGTACTTC. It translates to CASRGTGRYEQYF.

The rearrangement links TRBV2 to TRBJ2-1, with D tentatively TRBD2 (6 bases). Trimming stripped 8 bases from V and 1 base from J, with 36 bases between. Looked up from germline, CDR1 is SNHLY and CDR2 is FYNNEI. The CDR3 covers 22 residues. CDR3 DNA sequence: TGTGCCAGCTTCGGACCGTACCGGGACTCCGTCTCGGGCCGACGGTCCTACAATGAGCAGTTCTTC. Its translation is CASFGPYRDSVSGRRSYNEQFF.